What follows describes a single T cell receptor beta chain. Its antigen remains unidentified. The source of the sample is a study of T cells after yellow fever vaccination. Overall study findings and caveats: Abundant contaminating clonotypes from the bulk population could appear in FACS-sorted repertoires. Clonotypes appearing in both CD4 and CD8 compartments existed, and their share was small.

TCRdb re-called the 5' RACE reads with MiXCR, one entry per CDR3 protein. Counted here are about 350,000 distinct CDR3 sequences, less than 9.5% occurring once; the ten biggest clones make up around 17%. Germline lookup yields CDR1 SGHNT and CDR2 YYREEE (reference sequence). V dropped 2 bases and J dropped 6; count of bases not matched to a gene: 7. CDR3 length equals 15 residues. This clonotype was sampled from a man in his late teens or twenties who received the YFV17D yellow fever vaccine. The input for sequencing was PBMCs, taken more than 35 days after the first yellow fever vaccination. The gene calls are TRBV5-4 and TRBJ2-3; 9 bases are a match to TRBD2. The CDR3 here is CASSLRAGGADTQYF. Written as DNA, the CDR3 is TGTGCCAGCAGCTTACGAGCGGGGGGAGCGGATACGCAGTATTTT.